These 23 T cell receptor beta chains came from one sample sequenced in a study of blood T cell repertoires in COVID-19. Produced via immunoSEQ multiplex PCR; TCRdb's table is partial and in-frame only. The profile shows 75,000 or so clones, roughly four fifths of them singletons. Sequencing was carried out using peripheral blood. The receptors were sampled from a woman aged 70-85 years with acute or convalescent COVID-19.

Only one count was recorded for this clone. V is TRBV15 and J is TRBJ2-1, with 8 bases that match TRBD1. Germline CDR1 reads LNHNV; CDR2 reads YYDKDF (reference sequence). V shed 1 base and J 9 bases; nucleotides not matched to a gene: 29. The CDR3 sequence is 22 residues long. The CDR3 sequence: CATSRGGGLMVVTSGTGSEQFF. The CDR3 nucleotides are TGTGCCACCAGCAGAGGAGGGGGATTAATGGTGGTTACCTCCGGGACAGGCAGTGAGCAGTTCTTC.

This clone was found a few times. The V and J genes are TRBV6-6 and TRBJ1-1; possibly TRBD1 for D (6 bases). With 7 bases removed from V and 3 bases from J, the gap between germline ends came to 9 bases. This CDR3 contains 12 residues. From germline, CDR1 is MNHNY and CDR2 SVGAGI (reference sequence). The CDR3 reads CASKAGDTEAFF. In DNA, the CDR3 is TGTGCCAGCAAGGCAGGGGACACTGAAGCTTTCTTT.

The CDR3 is CASSNPGGRQGRTYEQYF. The CDR3 region has the DNA TGTGCCAGCAGCAACCCGGGGGGGCGACAGGGTCGGACCTACGAGCAGTACTTC. The rearrangement joins TRBV21-1 to TRBJ2-7; the table names TRBD2, a call not compared with the DNA. TRBV21-1 is a recognized pseudogene. This CDR3 is built from 18 residues.

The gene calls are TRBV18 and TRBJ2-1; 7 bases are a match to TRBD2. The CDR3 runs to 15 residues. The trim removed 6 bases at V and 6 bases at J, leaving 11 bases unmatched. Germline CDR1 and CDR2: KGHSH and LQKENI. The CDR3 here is CASSEGLDTINEQFF. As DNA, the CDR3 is TGTGCCAGCTCCGAAGGACTAGATACTATCAATGAGCAGTTCTTC. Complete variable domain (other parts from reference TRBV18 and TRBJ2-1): NAGVMQNPRHLVRRRGQEARLRCSPMKGHSHVYWYRQLPEEGLKFMVYLQKENIIDESGMPKERFSAEFPKEGPSILRIQQVVRGDSAAYFCASSEGLDTINEQFFGPGTRLTVL.

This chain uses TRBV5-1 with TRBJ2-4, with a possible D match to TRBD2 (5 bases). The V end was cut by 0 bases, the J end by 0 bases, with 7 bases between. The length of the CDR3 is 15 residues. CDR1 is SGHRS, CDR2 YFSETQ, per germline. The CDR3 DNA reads TGCGCCAGCAGCTTGGGTGCGGGAGCCAAAAACATTCAGTACTTC. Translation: CASSLGAGAKNIQYF.

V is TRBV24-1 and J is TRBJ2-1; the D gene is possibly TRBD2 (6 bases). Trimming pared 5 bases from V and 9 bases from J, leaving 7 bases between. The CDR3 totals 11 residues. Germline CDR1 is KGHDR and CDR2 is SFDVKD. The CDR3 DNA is TGTGCCACCAGTGTAGCGGCTGAGCAGTTCTTC. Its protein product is CATSVAAEQFF.

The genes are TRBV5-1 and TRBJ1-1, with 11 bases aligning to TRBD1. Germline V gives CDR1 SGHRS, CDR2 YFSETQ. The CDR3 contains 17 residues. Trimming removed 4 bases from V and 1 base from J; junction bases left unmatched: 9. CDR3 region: CASSQEGQGVGNTEAFF. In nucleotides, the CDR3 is TGCGCCAGCAGCCAAGAGGGACAGGGGGTTGGGAACACTGAAGCTTTCTTT.

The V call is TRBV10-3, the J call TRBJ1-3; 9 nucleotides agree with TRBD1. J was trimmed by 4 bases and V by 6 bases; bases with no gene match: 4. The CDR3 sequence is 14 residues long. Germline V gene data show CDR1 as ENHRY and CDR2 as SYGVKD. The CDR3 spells CAISGTGRGNTIYF. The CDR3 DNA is TGTGCCATCAGCGGGACAGGGCGCGGAAACACCATATATTTT.

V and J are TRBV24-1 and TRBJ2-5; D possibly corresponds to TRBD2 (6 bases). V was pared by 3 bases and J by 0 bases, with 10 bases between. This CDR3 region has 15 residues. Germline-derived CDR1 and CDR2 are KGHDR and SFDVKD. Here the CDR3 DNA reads TGTGCCACCAGTGATACAAGCGGGTACCAAGAGACCCAGTACTTC. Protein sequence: CATSDTSGYQETQYF.

In DNA form, the CDR3 reads TGTGCCAGCAGTCCTACCGCGACTAGGAACACTGAAGCTTTCTTT. Encoded protein: CASSPTATRNTEAFF. V gene TRBV6-5 combines with J gene TRBJ1-1; D is ambiguous. The V end was cut by 5 bases, the J end by 1 base, with 14 bases between. The CDR3 is made up of 15 amino acids. Germline CDR1 MNHEY, CDR2 SVGAGI.

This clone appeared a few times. In DNA, the CDR3 is TGCGCCAGCAGTCACCTAGCGGGAGGGTCCGGCGGGGAGCTGTTTTTT. Its protein product is CASSHLAGGSGGELFF. V is TRBV10-2 and J is TRBJ2-2; the match to TRBD2 covers 12 bases. This CDR3 has 16 residues. The V gene's germline CDR1 is WSHSY and CDR2 SAAADI. Trimming removed 5 bases from V and 7 bases from J; junction bases left unmatched: 8.

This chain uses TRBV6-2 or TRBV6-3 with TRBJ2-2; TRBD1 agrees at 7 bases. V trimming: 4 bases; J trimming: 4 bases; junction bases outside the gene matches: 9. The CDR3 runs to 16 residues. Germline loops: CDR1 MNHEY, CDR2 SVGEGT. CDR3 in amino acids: CASSLGQGESTGELFF. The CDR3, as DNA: TGTGCCAGCAGTTTGGGTCAGGGGGAGAGCACCGGGGAGCTGTTTTTT.

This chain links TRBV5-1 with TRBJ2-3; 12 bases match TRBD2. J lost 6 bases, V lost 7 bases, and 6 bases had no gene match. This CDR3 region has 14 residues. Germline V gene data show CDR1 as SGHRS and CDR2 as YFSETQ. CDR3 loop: CASGTSGRSDTQYF. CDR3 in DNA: TGCGCCAGCGGCACTAGCGGGAGGTCCGATACGCAGTATTTT.

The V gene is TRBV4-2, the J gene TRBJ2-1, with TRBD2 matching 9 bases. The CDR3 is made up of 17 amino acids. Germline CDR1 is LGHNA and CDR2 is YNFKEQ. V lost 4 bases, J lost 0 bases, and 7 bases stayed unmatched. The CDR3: CASSLSGSPSSYNEQFF. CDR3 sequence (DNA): TGTGCCAGCAGCCTTAGCGGGAGTCCCAGCTCCTACAATGAGCAGTTCTTC.

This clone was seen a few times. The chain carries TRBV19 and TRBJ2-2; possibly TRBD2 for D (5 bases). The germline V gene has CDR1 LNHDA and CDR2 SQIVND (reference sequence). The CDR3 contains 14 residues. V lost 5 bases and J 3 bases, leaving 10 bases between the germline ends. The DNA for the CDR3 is TGTGCCAGTAGTGCCGGGGTTGACACCGGGGAGCTGTTTTTT. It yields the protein CASSAGVDTGELFF.

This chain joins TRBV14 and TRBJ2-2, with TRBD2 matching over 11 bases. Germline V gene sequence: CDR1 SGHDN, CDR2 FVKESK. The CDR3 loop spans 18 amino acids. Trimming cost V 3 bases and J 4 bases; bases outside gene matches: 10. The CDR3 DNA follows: TGTGCCAGCAGCCAGGCGACCTCTAGCGGGAGGTCCACCGGGGAGCTGTTTTTT. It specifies CASSQATSSGRSTGELFF.

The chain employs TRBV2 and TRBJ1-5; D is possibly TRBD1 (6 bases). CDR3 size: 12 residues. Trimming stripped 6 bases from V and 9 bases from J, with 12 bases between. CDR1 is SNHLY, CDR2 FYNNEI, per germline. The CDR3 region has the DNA TGTGCCAGCAGAAGGGGGGAGGGGCCCCAGCATTTT. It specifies CASRRGEGPQHF.

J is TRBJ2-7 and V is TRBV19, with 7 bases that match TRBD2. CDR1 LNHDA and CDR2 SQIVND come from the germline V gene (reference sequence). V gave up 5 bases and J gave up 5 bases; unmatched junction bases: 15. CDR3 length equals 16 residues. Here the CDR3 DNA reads TGTGCCAGTAGTGGCCGCGTAGCGGGTAAGGGAGACGAGCAGTACTTC. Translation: CASSGRVAGKGDEQYF.

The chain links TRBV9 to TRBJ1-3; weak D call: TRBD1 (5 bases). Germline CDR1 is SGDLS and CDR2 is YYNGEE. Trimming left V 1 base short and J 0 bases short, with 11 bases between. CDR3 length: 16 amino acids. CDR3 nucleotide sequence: TGTGCCAGCAGCGTATCACCGGGACTCTCTGGAAACACCATATATTTT. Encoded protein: CASSVSPGLSGNTIYF. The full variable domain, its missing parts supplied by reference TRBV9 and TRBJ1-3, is DSGVTQTPKHLITATGQRVTLRCSPRSGDLSVYWYQQSLDQGLQFLIQYYNGEERAKGNILERFSAQQFPDLHSELNLSSLELGDSALYFCASSVSPGLSGNTIYFGEGSWLTVV.

The CDR3 coding sequence is TGTGCCAGCAGTTTAAAACAGGGGTACGAGCAGTACTTC. Protein sequence: CASSLKQGYEQYF. The V gene is TRBV12-3 or TRBV12-4, the J gene TRBJ2-7, with 7 bases aligning to TRBD1. The CDR3 length is 13 residues. Unmatched junction bases numbered 2, after V lost 2 bases and J lost 4 bases.

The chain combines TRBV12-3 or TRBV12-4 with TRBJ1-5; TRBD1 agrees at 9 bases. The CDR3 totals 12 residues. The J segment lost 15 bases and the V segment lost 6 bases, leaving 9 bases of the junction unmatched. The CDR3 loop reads CASSFTGGNRHF. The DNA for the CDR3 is TGTGCCAGCAGCTTTACAGGGGGCAATAGGCATTTT.

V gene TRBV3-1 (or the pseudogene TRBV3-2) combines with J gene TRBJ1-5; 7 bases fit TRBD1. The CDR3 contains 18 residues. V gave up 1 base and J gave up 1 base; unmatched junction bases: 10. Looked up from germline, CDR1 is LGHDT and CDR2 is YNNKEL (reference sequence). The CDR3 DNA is TGTGCCAGCAGCCAAGGCGGAGGGGGCGAGTCGAGCAATCAGCCCCAGCATTTT. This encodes CASSQGGGGESSNQPQHF.

CDR3 DNA sequence: TGTGCCAGCATCCCCTCACAGTATAGCAATCAGCCCCAGCATTTT. Encoded protein: CASIPSQYSNQPQHF. The V gene is TRBV6-5, the J gene TRBJ1-5; D is unclear. The CDR3 has 15 amino acids. Trimming cost V 7 bases and J 0 bases, with 13 bases left between them. Germline values: CDR1 MNHEY, CDR2 SVGAGI.